This TCR beta chain came from a study of T-cell memory formation after mild COVID-19. Study-level results: Confirmation was lacking for SARS-CoV-2 specificity of second-wave clones that peaked on day 37. Mainly in CM and EM were contracting CD4+ clones; CD8+ were in EMRA.

As regards this clonotype: The antigen remains unidentified.

CDR3 length equals 15 residues. V lost 5 bases to trimming and J lost 4 bases; unmatched junction nucleotides: 8. The authors produced TCR alpha and TCR beta cDNA libraries with sample barcodes and UMIs by 5'RACE using constant-segment primers. MiXCR was run by TCRdb on the 5' RACE reads, yielding one entry per CDR3 protein. The repertoire holds 350,000 to 450,000 distinct CDR3 sequences, with 20% to 25% as singletons. The source of this sequence is an adult woman who had mild COVID-19 (a few samples of this study predate the infection). Cell type and time point are not known. Material for sequencing was PBMCs or a T cell subset sorted from them (not recorded which). The V and J genes are TRBV12-3 or TRBV12-4 and TRBJ1-5; 7 bases line up with TRBD1. The CDR3 DNA follows: TGTGCCAGCAGTGCGAGGGGGCTAGGGAATCAGCCCCAGCATTTT. Translating gives CASSARGLGNQPQHF.